These T cell receptor beta chains were read from a single sample in a study of T cell changes during pregnancy in multiple sclerosis. Some clones are missing from TCRdb's copy, which holds only in-frame ones; the method was immunoSEQ multiplex PCR. The sample gives about 130,000 clones, 95% to 98% of which show up once; over 0.35% is in the top ten. This specimen was peripheral blood, taken after pregnancy. Receptor source: a female donor with multiple sclerosis, enrolled in a pregnancy study. CDR3s leave out the opening cysteine and the closing phenylalanine or tryptophan. Fields, in order: J gene, V gene, CDR3 protein.

TRBJ1-5 | TRBV4-1 | ASSQDSDRDNQPQH
TRBJ1-2 | TRBV6-5 | ASSYWSGDGYT
TRBJ2-2 | TRBV7-8 | AASRERKGLTNTGELF
TRBJ1-5 | TRBV27 | ASKPGASNQPQH
TRBJ2-2 | TRBV7-9 | ASRRDTSTGELF
TRBJ2-1 | TRBV6-5 | ASSYSREGYNEQF
TRBJ1-2 | TRBV5-4 | ASSFRGGNYGYT
TRBJ1-3 | TRBV30 | ACKLGNTIY
TRBJ2-3 | TRBV10-3 | ASSILSDGSTDTQY
TRBJ2-7 | TRBV28 | ASSLFTGIGEQY
TRBJ2-1 | TRBV28 | ASSFRQYNEQF
TRBJ2-1 | TRBV7-6 | ASSLYGRDNEQF
TRBJ1-5 | TRBV7-2 | ASSSQGGISNQPQH
TRBJ1-2 | TRBV19 | ASEVNYGYT
TRBJ2-1 | TRBV27 | ASSFGLAGGGEQF
TRBJ2-2 | TRBV9 | ASSVGQIRAGELF
TRBJ1-1 | TRBV5-1 | ASSFLGRNTEAF
TRBJ2-7 | TRBV13 | ASSPGGTTVYEQY
TRBJ2-7 | TRBV7-8 | ASSRDRPTYEQY
TRBJ1-4 | TRBV6-1 | ASGEGRREKLF
TRBJ2-7 | TRBV10-3 | AISGGGSDEQY
TRBJ2-1 | TRBV7-7 | ASSVGLDTYNEQF
TRBJ2-7 | TRBV28 | ASSLRDGRYEQY
TRBJ2-2 | TRBV18 | ASSTSGSEELF
TRBJ1-1 | TRBV9 | ASSYDTITGADEAF
TRBJ1-1 | TRBV28 | ASATGTNTEAF
TRBJ1-1 | TRBV6-6 | ASSSQGGEAF